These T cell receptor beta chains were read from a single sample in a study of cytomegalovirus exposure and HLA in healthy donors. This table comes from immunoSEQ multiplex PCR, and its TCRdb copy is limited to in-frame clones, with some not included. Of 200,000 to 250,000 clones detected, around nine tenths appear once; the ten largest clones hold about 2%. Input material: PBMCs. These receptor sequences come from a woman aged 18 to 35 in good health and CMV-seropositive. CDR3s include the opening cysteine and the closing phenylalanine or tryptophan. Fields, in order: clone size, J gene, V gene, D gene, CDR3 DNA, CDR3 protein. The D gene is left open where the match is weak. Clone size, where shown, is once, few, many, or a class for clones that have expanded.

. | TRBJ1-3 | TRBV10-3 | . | TGTGCCACCCGGGACAATGGAAACACCATATATTTT | CATRDNGNTIYF
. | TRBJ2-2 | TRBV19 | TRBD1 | TGTGCCAGTAGTACCCCTCCAGGGGGCGGGACAAACACCGGGGAGCTGTTTTTT | CASSTPPGGGTNTGELFF
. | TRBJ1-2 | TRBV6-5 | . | TGTGCCAGCAGTTATAACAGGGCCGAATACACCTTC | CASSYNRAEYTF
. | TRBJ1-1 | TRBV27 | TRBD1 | TGTGCCAGCAGTTCGGGACAGACCTGGCTCACTGAAGCTTTCTTT | CASSSGQTWLTEAFF
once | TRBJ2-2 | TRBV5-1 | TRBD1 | TGCGCCAGCAGCTTTGGGACAGGGCAGGCCGGGGAGCTGTTTTTT | CASSFGTGQAGELFF
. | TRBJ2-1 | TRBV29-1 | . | TGCAGCGTTTGGGCCAGCGGCGACTACAATGAGCAGTTCTTC | CSVWASGDYNEQFF
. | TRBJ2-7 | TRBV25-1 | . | TGTGCCAGCAGTGTCGGACTCACAGTGTCCTCCTACGAGCAGTACTTC | CASSVGLTVSSYEQYF
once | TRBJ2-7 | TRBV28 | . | TGTGCCAGCGATGCGGGGACCAGGTTTTATATTTCCTACGAGCAGTACTTC | CASDAGTRFYISYEQYF
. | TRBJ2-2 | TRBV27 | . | TGTGCCAGCAGTCGACTTACCGGGGAGCTGTTTTTT | CASSRLTGELFF
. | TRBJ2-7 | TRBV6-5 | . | TGTGCCAGCAGTTACTACACCGGGACTGCCTCCTACGAGCAGTACTTC | CASSYYTGTASYEQYF
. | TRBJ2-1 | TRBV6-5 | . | TGTGCCAGCAGCTCCGGGACTTCCAATGAGCAGTTCTTC | CASSSGTSNEQFF
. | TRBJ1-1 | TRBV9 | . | TGTGCCAGCAGCCCTCCTCGGTCTCGATCGGGGTCTGAAGCTTTCTTT | CASSPPRSRSGSEAFF
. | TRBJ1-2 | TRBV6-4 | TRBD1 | TGTGCCAGCAGTGACAGGGACAGCTTCTCCTTC | CASSDRDSFSF
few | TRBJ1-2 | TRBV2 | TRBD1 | TGTGCCAGCAGTGAAGCGCGGACAGGAGAATATGGCTACACCTTC | CASSEARTGEYGYTF
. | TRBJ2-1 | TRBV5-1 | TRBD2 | TGCGCCAGCAGCTTGGGACTAGCGGGAGGCAATGAGCAGTTCTTC | CASSLGLAGGNEQFF
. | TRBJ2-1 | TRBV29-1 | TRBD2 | TGCAGCGTTCGGACTAGCGGCGATGAGCAGTTCTTC | CSVRTSGDEQFF
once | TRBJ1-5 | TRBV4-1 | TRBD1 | TGCGCCAGCAGCCAACTACTCAGGGGGCTGGGTCAGCCCCAGCATTTT | CASSQLLRGLGQPQHF
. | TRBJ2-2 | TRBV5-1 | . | TGCGCCAGCAGCTTGAGTTCCGTCAGGGACACCGGGGAGCTGTTTTTT | CASSLSSVRDTGELFF
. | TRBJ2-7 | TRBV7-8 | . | TGTGCCAGCAGCTTAGCGCGGAGAATCGGGTCCTACGAGCAGTACTTC | CASSLARRIGSYEQYF
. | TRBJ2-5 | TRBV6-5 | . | TGTGCCAGCAGCCAAACCAACACCGAGACCCAGTACTTC | CASSQTNTETQYF
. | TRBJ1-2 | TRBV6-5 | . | TGTGCCAGCAGTCTTTCCCAGGGGTTTTATGGCTACACCTTC | CASSLSQGFYGYTF
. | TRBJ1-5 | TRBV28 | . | TGTGCCAGCACCTTCATTAGGGGACCGGGGGGCAATCAGCCCCAGCATTTT | CASTFIRGPGGNQPQHF
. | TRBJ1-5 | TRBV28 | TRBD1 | TGTGCCAGCAGTCCGGACAGGGATCCCGGGTTTGGCAATCAGCCCCAGCATTTT | CASSPDRDPGFGNQPQHF
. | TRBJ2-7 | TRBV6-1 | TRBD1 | TGTGCCAGCAGTGCCCGGCCCGGGACAGGACACAACTACGAGCAGTACTTC | CASSARPGTGHNYEQYF
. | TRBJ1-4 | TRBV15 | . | TGTGCCACCAGCAGAGTGCAGGGCGAAAAACTGTTTTTT | CATSRVQGEKLFF
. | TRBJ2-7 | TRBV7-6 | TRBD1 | TGTGCCAGCAGCTTAGCCGATCGACAGGGAGCCTCCTACGAGCAGTACTTC | CASSLADRQGASYEQYF
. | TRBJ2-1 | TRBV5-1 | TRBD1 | TGCGCCAGCAGCGTCCGGGACAGGCAGTTCTTC | CASSVRDRQFF
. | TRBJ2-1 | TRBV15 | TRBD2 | TGTGCCACCAGCAGAGAGGACCTATTGCGACTAGCGGGAGGTGCCTACAATGAGCAGTTCTTC | CATSREDLLRLAGGAYNEQFF
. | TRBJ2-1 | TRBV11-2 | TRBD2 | TGTGCCAGCAGCTTTAGGCTAGCGGGAGAGGATGAGCAGTTCTTC | CASSFRLAGEDEQFF
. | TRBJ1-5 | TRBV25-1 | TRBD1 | TGTGCCAGCACGACAGGGGTTGGGCAGCCCCAGCATTTT | CASTTGVGQPQHF
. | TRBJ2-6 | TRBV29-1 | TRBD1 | TGCAGCGTCAAAAGGACAGGGGGCGTTGGTGGGGCCAACGTCCTGACTTTC | CSVKRTGGVGGANVLTF
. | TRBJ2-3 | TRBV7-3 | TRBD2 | TGTGCCAGCAGCTTGGGTAACGGGAGGGGGTCAGATACGCAGTATTTT | CASSLGNGRGSDTQYF
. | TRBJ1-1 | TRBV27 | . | TGTGCCAGCAGTGACACGACTTTCTTT | CASSDTTFF
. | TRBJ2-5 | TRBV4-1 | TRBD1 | TGCGCCAGCACTGGGACAGTAGTAGCAGGGGCCCAGTACTTC | CASTGTVVAGAQYF
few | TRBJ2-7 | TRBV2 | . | TGTGCCAGCCATCAACAGGTTCGCGAGCAGTACTTC | CASHQQVREQYF
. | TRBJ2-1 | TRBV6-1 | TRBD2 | TGTGCCAGCAGTTCCCCCGGGAGGGCCGAGAATGAGCAGTTCTTC | CASSSPGRAENEQFF
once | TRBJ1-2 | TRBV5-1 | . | TGCGCCAGCAGCTTATGGGGGGTTATTTGTTTC | CASSLWGVICF
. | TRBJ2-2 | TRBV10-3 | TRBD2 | TGTGCCATGGCCGCTAGCGGGAGGGCCCCGAGCACCGGGGAGCTGTTTTTT | CAMAASGRAPSTGELFF
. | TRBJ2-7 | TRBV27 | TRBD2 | TGTGCCAGCACCACCCCAGGGACTAGCGGGTACGAGCAGTACTTC | CASTTPGTSGYEQYF
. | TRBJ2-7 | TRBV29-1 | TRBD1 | TGCAGCGTTGAAGATGAGACAGGGACCACCTACGAGCAGTACTTC | CSVEDETGTTYEQYF
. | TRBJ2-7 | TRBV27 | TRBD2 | TGTGCCAGCAGTTCTTCCGGACTAGCGGGATCCTACGAGCAGTACTTC | CASSSSGLAGSYEQYF
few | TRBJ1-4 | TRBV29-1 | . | TGCAGCGTTCGGCTACAGACATCAGGGGAAAAACTGTTTTTT | CSVRLQTSGEKLFF
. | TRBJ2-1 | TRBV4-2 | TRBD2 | TGTGCCAGCAGCCATTTTCTAGCGGGAGACAATGAGCAGTTCTTC | CASSHFLAGDNEQFF
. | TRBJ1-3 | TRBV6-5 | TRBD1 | TGTGCCAGCAGTTTAGACAGGGACTCTGGAAACACCATATATTTT | CASSLDRDSGNTIYF
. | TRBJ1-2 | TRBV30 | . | TGTGCCTGGAGTGTACGGTTCTATGGCTACACCTTC | CAWSVRFYGYTF
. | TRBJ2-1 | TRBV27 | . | TGTGCCAGCAGTTTGACGGGAAGGAATGAGCAGTTCTTC | CASSLTGRNEQFF
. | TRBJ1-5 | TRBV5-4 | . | TGTGCCAGCAGCTTGGCGGGACAAACGCAACAGCCCCAGCATTTT | CASSLAGQTQQPQHF
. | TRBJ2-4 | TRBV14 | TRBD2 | TGTGCCAGCAGCCGGGGGGGTGGAGCCAAAAACATTCAGTACTTC | CASSRGGGAKNIQYF
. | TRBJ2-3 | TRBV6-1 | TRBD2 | TGTGCCAGCAGTGGATTACTAGCGGGATTAACAGATACGCAGTATTTT | CASSGLLAGLTDTQYF
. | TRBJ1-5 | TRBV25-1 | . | TGTGCCAGCAGTGAGGGCAGTAGCAATCAGCCCCAGCATTTT | CASSEGSSNQPQHF
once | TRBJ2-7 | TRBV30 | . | TGTGCCGGGGAGGGGGGACTGACCTACGAGCAGTACTTC | CAGEGGLTYEQYF
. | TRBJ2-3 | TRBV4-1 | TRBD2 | TGCGCCAGCAGCCAAGATCCTAGCGGGTGGGATACGCAGTATTTT | CASSQDPSGWDTQYF
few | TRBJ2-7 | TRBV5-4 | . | TGTGCCAGCAGTCACTACGACGACGTCGTGATCGAGCAGTACTTC | CASSHYDDVVIEQYF
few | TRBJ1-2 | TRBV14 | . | TGTGCCAGCAGCCATCTCCGGTATGGCTACACCTTC | CASSHLRYGYTF
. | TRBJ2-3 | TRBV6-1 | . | TGTGCCAGCAGTGAGCTGCCAGGATGGCCCCCAGATACGCAGTATTTT | CASSELPGWPPDTQYF